This T cell receptor (beta chain) came from a study of blood T cells in healthy people across ages. Study-wide results and limits: Long-lived donors carried more naive CD4+ cells and greater diversity than aged donors. CMV status of donors was not determined, possibly confounding expanded clonotype changes.

The CDR3 totals 12 residues. Germline V gene sequence: CDR1 MDHEN, CDR2 SYDVKM. The V and J ends lost 3 bases and 6 bases respectively, with 9 bases between them. Remarks on this clonotype: Its antigen is still unknown.

Together with a sample-barcoded 5' primer, a J-beta primer mix was included in a second PCR lasting roughly 6 to 12 cycles. TCRdb fed the 5' RACE reads into MiXCR, producing one record per CDR3 protein. The table shows roughly 700,000 distinct CDR3 sequences, with more than 20% occurring only once. The same sample was also used in a study of T cells of mothers and their children. This second report adds: Reads recorded for TCR beta CDR3 numbered over 8 million per mother and roughly 3 million per child. Slightly higher but non-significant overlap marked related mother-child pairs versus unrelated pairs.

This receptor was obtained from a boy between 5 and 17 years old in good health. The chain uses TRBV28 and TRBJ2-7; D ambiguous. Material: blood. The CDR3 here is CASSFQLREQYF. CDR3 DNA: TGTGCCAGCAGTTTTCAACTCCGCGAGCAGTACTTC.